Each of the 20 T cell receptor beta chains below was sequenced from the same sample in a study of vaccination effects on CD4 cells after COVID-19. The antigens these receptors bind are not known. Generated by immunoSEQ multiplex PCR, the TCRdb table keeps only in-frame clones and is missing some. The sample has around 45,000 clones; roughly 79% are singletons. Sequencing in the ViraFEST assay came after antigen-specific CD4+ T cells had been expanded with viral peptide pools, which were used to stimulate PBMC. Subsequent to a culture period of nine to ten days, CD4+ T cells were isolated. Negative nucleocapsid antibody tests before and after vaccination confirmed no previous SARS-CoV-2 infection. Sample: CD4+ T cells from PBMCs cultured with SARS-CoV-2 spike peptides, taken before COVID-19 vaccination. Receptors were obtained from a human donor who received a COVID-19 vaccine.

This clone is a singleton in its sample. This chain connects TRBV11-3 to TRBJ2-5; D perhaps matches TRBD2 (5 bases). The CDR3 spans 13 residues. The germline V and J ends were trimmed by 3 bases and 5 bases, with 10 bases remaining between them. Germline lookup yields CDR1 SGHNT and CDR2 YENEEA. CDR3 sequence: CASSFEGQETQYF. CDR3 sequence (DNA): TGTGCCAGCAGCTTTGAGGGCCAGGAGACCCAGTACTTC.

This chain links TRBV6-5 with TRBJ1-1; D remains unclear. CDR3 size: 11 residues. Trimming cost V 5 bases and J 4 bases, with 5 bases left between them. Germline CDR1 is MNHEY and CDR2 is SVGAGI. CDR3 in DNA: TGTGCCAGCAGTCGTGGCACTGAAGCTTTCTTT. Translating gives CASSRGTEAFF.

This rearrangement joins TRBV5-1 to TRBJ2-5; perhaps D is TRBD1 or TRBD2 (5 bases each). With 7 bases removed from V and 1 base from J, the gap between germline ends came to 8 bases. Germline V CDR1 and CDR2: SGHRS, YFSETQ. There are 12 residues in the CDR3. The CDR3 nucleotides read TGCGCCAGCGGGGACCTCCAAGAGACCCAGTACTTC. This encodes CASGDLQETQYF.

This clone has more than one count but fewer than ten. The chain couples TRBV18 to TRBJ1-4; D unresolved. The CDR3 is made up of 16 amino acids. The V gene lost 2 bases and the J gene lost 0 bases, with 10 bases spanning the gap. Germline V gene lookup returns CDR1 KGHSH and CDR2 LQKENI. The CDR3 sequence: CASSPGMGATNEKLFF. The DNA for the CDR3 is TGTGCCAGCTCACCAGGGATGGGTGCAACTAATGAAAAACTGTTTTTT.

The V and J genes are TRBV2 and TRBJ1-1, with a tentative D call TRBD1 (5 bases). Germline lookup yields CDR1 SNHLY and CDR2 FYNNEI. CDR3 length: 18 amino acids. Trimming took off 1 base at V and 5 bases at J, with 23 bases between the two ends. CDR3: CASSEGGGARPSGTEAFF. CDR3 sequence (DNA): TGTGCCAGCAGTGAAGGGGGTGGGGCGCGTCCGAGTGGGACTGAAGCTTTCTTT.

This chain joins TRBV6-5 and TRBJ1-3; D is perhaps TRBD1 (6 bases). V was clipped by 8 bases and J by 4 bases, with 18 bases between them. Germline V gene lookup returns CDR1 MNHEY and CDR2 SVGAGI. The CDR3 consists of 15 residues. CDR3 sequence reads: CASSSAGADGNTIYF. Here the CDR3 DNA reads TGTGCCAGCTCCAGCGCAGGGGCCGACGGAAACACCATATATTTT.

A few counts support this clone. DNA of the CDR3: TGCAGCGCGGGACAGGGGGCCTATGGCTACACCTTC. This sequence encodes CSAGQGAYGYTF. This chain connects TRBV29-1 to TRBJ1-2, with TRBD1 matching over 12 bases. Germline V lookup: CDR1 SQVTM, CDR2 ANQGSEA. V dropped 7 bases and J dropped 4; count of bases not matched to a gene: 1. The CDR3 runs 12 residues.

The rearrangement uses TRBV7-9 and TRBJ1-6; perhaps TRBD1 as D (5 bases). V lost 3 bases and J 8 bases, leaving 14 bases between the germline ends. There are 15 residues in the CDR3. Germline V gene data show CDR1 as SEHNR and CDR2 as FQNEAQ (reference sequence). For the CDR3, the DNA is TGTGCCAGCAGCTTTGGGGGGGTTTCCCATTCACCCCTCCACTTT. Its protein is CASSFGGVSHSPLHF.

The chain carries TRBV6-2 or TRBV6-3 and TRBJ2-3; 8 nucleotides agree with TRBD1. The V segment lost 0 bases and the J segment 3 bases; nucleotides outside the gene matches: 8. Germline values: CDR1 MNHEY, CDR2 SVGEGT. This CDR3 has 17 residues. Written as DNA, the CDR3 is TGTGCCAGCAGTTACTCCCCTGACAGGGGTCGGACAGATACGCAGTATTTT. It specifies CASSYSPDRGRTDTQYF.

V gene TRBV7-2 combines with J gene TRBJ1-5; no reliable D call. Germline loops: CDR1 SGHTA, CDR2 FQGNSA. The CDR3 consists of 14 residues. Trimming shortened V by 3 bases and J by 5 bases, and 11 bases separated the two germline ends. The CDR3 region has the DNA TGTGCCAGCAGCTTTTTCGGCGTCGATCAGCCCCAGCATTTT. Encoded protein: CASSFFGVDQPQHF.

The rearrangement uses TRBV19 and TRBJ1-5; the D is unclear. Trimming took off 4 bases at V and 5 bases at J, with 21 bases between the two ends. Germline CDR1 is LNHDA and CDR2 is SQIVND (reference sequence). This CDR3 comprises 17 residues. DNA for the CDR3: TGTGCCAGTAGTACGTCAGCCCGGGATAAGATTTATCAGCCCCAGCATTTT. It is translated as CASSTSARDKIYQPQHF.

V is TRBV18 and J is TRBJ2-5, with D possibly matching TRBD1 (6 bases). Germline-derived CDR1 and CDR2 are KGHSH and LQKENI. The V gene lost 0 bases and the J gene lost 5 bases, with 13 bases spanning the gap. The CDR3 totals 15 residues. The CDR3 is CASSPPAGVYETQYF. The CDR3 DNA reads as TGTGCCAGCTCACCACCGGCAGGGGTCTACGAGACCCAGTACTTC.

V usage is TRBV2 and J usage is TRBJ1-1, with D unclear. This CDR3 has 13 amino acids. Trimming pared 4 bases from V and 6 bases from J, leaving 12 bases between. CDR1 SNHLY and CDR2 FYNNEI come from the germline V gene. This CDR3 reads CASSGFRYSEAFF. DNA of the CDR3: TGTGCCAGCAGTGGGTTCCGGTATTCTGAAGCTTTCTTT.

The J gene is TRBJ2-3, the V gene TRBV3-1 (or the pseudogene TRBV3-2); D remains ambiguous. This CDR3 contains 15 residues. Germline CDR1 LGHDT, CDR2 YNNKEL (reference sequence). With 4 bases removed from V and 1 base from J, the gap between germline ends came to 12 bases. DNA of the CDR3: TGTGCCAGCAGCCCCCGATCTGGAGGCACAGATACGCAGTATTTT. Protein: CASSPRSGGTDTQYF.

CDR3 region: CASSQQGPGAQYF. CDR3 nucleotides: TGTGCCAGCAGCCAGCAGGGGCCCGGGGCCCAGTACTTC. This chain uses TRBV3-1 (or the pseudogene TRBV3-2) with TRBJ2-5; D may be TRBD1 (6 bases). Germline V lookup: CDR1 LGHDT, CDR2 YNNKEL (reference sequence). V lost 3 bases and J lost 9, with 14 bases in between. This CDR3 is built from 13 residues.

This clone has only a few counts. V and J are TRBV10-3 and TRBJ1-6; D is possibly TRBD1 (5 bases). V lost 8 bases to trimming and J lost 6 bases, with 17 bases between them. Germline V gene data show CDR1 as ENHRY and CDR2 as SYGVKD. CDR3 size: 15 residues. In DNA form, the CDR3 reads TGTGCCATCCAAGACAGAACTCCTTTTAATTCACCCCTCCACTTT. Its protein is CAIQDRTPFNSPLHF.

This chain links TRBV24-1 with TRBJ2-5; 13 bases are a match to TRBD2. The CDR3 has 16 residues. CDR1 is KGHDR, CDR2 SFDVKD, per germline. V lost 5 bases and J lost 5; bases outside the gene matches: 7. The CDR3 DNA sequence: TGTGCCACCAGTGCCGCCACTAGCGGGGGGGCGGAGACCCAGTACTTC. It translates to CATSAATSGGAETQYF.

The chain carries TRBV4-1 and TRBJ1-5, with D possibly matching TRBD1 (6 bases). The CDR3 length is 16 residues. Germline V gene sequence: CDR1 MGHRA, CDR2 YSYEKL. The ends were cut back, 0 bases at V and 1 base at J, with 10 bases in the middle. The CDR3 DNA reads as TGCGCCAGCAGCCAAGAGGGCACAGGGAGCAATCAGCCCCAGCATTTT. Amino acids: CASSQEGTGSNQPQHF.

This chain connects TRBV6-1 to TRBJ2-1; D possibly corresponds to TRBD1 (6 bases). In germline, CDR1 is MNHNS, CDR2 SASEGT. The CDR3 spans 14 residues. The germline V and J ends were trimmed by 3 bases and 4 bases, with 10 bases remaining between them. The CDR3 sequence: CASSETGNYNEQFF. The CDR3 DNA sequence: TGTGCCAGCAGTGAGACAGGAAATTACAATGAGCAGTTCTTC.

V is TRBV9 and J is TRBJ1-5, with 7 bases that match TRBD1. J was trimmed by 4 bases and V by 4 bases; bases with no gene match: 5. Germline lookup yields CDR1 SGDLS and CDR2 YYNGEE. This CDR3 spans 14 amino acids. The CDR3, as DNA: TGTGCCAGCAGCCCAGGGGGGGGGAATCAGCCCCAGCATTTT. Translating gives CASSPGGGNQPQHF. Looking up the rest from reference TRBV9 and TRBJ1-5 gives the full variable domain: DSGVTQTPKHLITATGQRVTLRCSPRSGDLSVYWYQQSLDQGLQFLIQYYNGEERAKGNILERFSAQQFPDLHSELNLSSLELGDSALYFCASSPGGGNQPQHFGDGTRLSIL.